The 31 T cell receptor beta chains in this list originate from one sample, sequenced in a study of technical replicates of blood from several donors. Libraries were prepared by immunoSEQ multiplex PCR; TCRdb keeps only in-frame clonotypes and omits some of them. The repertoire has 55,000 to 75,000 clones, 80% to 95% of them found once; the top ten carry 3.5% to 5%. Sequencing used PBMCs. The receptor set was obtained from a human donor in good health. Some clones in this sample may be carry-over from other donors' samples.

This clone showed up just once. This chain connects TRBV2 to TRBJ2-3; TRBD1 matches 7 bases. The CDR3 sequence is 16 residues long. V lost 2 bases and J lost 0; bases outside the gene matches: 5. Germline V gives CDR1 SNHLY, CDR2 FYNNEI. The CDR3 sequence is CASSEQGETSTDTQYF. DNA of the CDR3: TGTGCCAGCAGTGAACAGGGGGAAACTAGCACAGATACGCAGTATTTT.

J is TRBJ1-4 and V is TRBV7-6; possibly TRBD1 for D (5 bases). In germline, CDR1 is SGHVS, CDR2 FNYEAQ. The CDR3 sequence is 11 residues long. V was pared by 11 bases and J by 11 bases, with 15 bases between. The CDR3 protein is CAGKGRQKLFF. The CDR3 DNA reads TGTGCCGGGAAGGGGAGGCAGAAACTGTTTTTT.

This rearrangement joins TRBV5-1 to TRBJ2-5, with 11 nucleotides matching TRBD2. The CDR3 runs to 19 residues. The ends lost 3 bases at V and 10 bases at J; junction bases unmatched: 23. Germline V gene sequence: CDR1 SGHRS, CDR2 YFSETQ. The CDR3 coding sequence is TGCGCCAGCAGCTCGCCCGGTAGGACTAGCGGGCTTCCCCATCAGGACCAGTACTTC. This sequence encodes CASSSPGRTSGLPHQDQYF.

The rearrangement links TRBV4-2 to TRBJ2-7; the match to TRBD2 covers 9 bases. The V gene end was trimmed by 0 bases and the J gene end by 4 bases; junction bases not matched to a gene: 4. The CDR3 covers 15 residues. The germline CDR1 and CDR2 sequences are LGHNA and YNFKEQ. The CDR3 DNA sequence: TGTGCCAGCAGCCAAGATGCGGGGGGGGAATACGAGCAGTACTTC. As protein: CASSQDAGGEYEQYF.

The J gene is TRBJ2-7, the V gene TRBV12-2; the table's D call TRBD1 went unverified against the DNA. TRBV12-2 is classified as a pseudogene. The CDR3 covers 15 residues. CDR3 region: CASRLCADRGYEQYF. The CDR3 region has the DNA TGTGCAAGTCGCCTATGCGCGGACAGGGGCTACGAGCAGTACTTC.

The V and J genes are TRBV10-3 and TRBJ1-2, with D unclear. CDR3 length: 13 amino acids. V was clipped by 7 bases and J by 6 bases, with 15 bases between them. Germline lookup yields CDR1 ENHRY and CDR2 SYGVKD. CDR3 residues: CAITMSEVDGYTF. The CDR3 region has the DNA TGTGCCATCACTATGTCGGAGGTTGATGGCTACACCTTC.

This chain joins TRBV4-3 and TRBJ2-6, with 8 nucleotides matching TRBD2. The V gene's germline CDR1 is LGHNA and CDR2 YSLEER. The CDR3 contains 16 residues. V was clipped by 0 bases and J by 4 bases; unmatched bases: 2. The CDR3 region has the DNA TGCGCCAGCAGCCAAGATAGCGGGACCGGGGCCAACGTCCTGACTTTC. Protein product: CASSQDSGTGANVLTF.

V gene TRBV19 combines with J gene TRBJ1-6; TRBD1 matches 10 bases. CDR1 and CDR2 from the germline V gene are LNHDA and SQIVND (reference sequence). With 8 bases clipped from V and 7 bases from J, the junction kept 2 bases outside the gene matches. The CDR3 covers 13 residues. CDR3 residues: CASAGQGNSPLHF. The CDR3 nucleotides are TGTGCCAGTGCGGGACAGGGGAATTCACCCCTCCACTTT.

The chain is built from TRBV7-3 and TRBJ2-5, with unresolved D. Trimming left V 0 bases short and J 5 bases short, with 7 bases between. Germline V gene data show CDR1 as SGHTA and CDR2 as FQGTGA. The CDR3 is 13 residues long. The CDR3 sequence: CASSLTLIETQYF. The CDR3 DNA reads TGTGCCAGCAGCTTAACGCTAATTGAGACCCAGTACTTC.

This sequence joins TRBV30 and TRBJ2-4, with a tentative D call TRBD1 (6 bases). Germline V lookup: CDR1 GTSNPN, CDR2 SVGIG (reference sequence). V was clipped by 0 bases and J by 1 base, with 13 bases between them. The CDR3 runs to 16 residues. The CDR3 sequence is CAWSVKGESAKNIQYF. The CDR3 DNA is TGTGCCTGGAGTGTTAAGGGGGAGTCGGCCAAAAACATTCAGTACTTC.

The V gene is TRBV29-1, the J gene TRBJ2-5, with TRBD2 as a possible D gene (5 bases). Trimming left V 3 bases short and J 5 bases short, with 10 bases between. The CDR3 has 12 amino acids. Germline V lookup: CDR1 SQVTM, CDR2 ANQGSEA. The DNA of the CDR3 is TGCAGCGTTGATGAGGGCGGGGAGACCCAGTACTTC. Amino acid sequence: CSVDEGGETQYF.

The chain uses TRBV7-2 and TRBJ2-2; a possible D gene is TRBD2 (6 bases). Trimming pared 0 bases from V and 5 bases from J, leaving 10 bases between. The CDR3 is 15 residues long. Germline loops: CDR1 SGHTA, CDR2 FQGNSA. DNA for the CDR3: TGTGCCAGCAGCTTAGCGCTCAGCGGGACCGGGGAGCTGTTTTTT. Its protein product is CASSLALSGTGELFF.

V and J are TRBV7-9 and TRBJ2-2, with TRBD1 matching 7 bases. J lost 5 bases, V lost 2 bases, and 2 bases had no gene match. There are 14 residues in the CDR3. Germline CDR1 reads SEHNR; CDR2 reads FQNEAQ (reference sequence). CDR3 sequence: CASSLPQGTGELFF. CDR3 DNA: TGTGCCAGCAGCTTACCACAGGGGACCGGGGAGCTGTTTTTT.

The rearrangement links TRBV6-4 to TRBJ2-1; 7 bases map to TRBD2. Germline V gene lookup returns CDR1 MRHNA and CDR2 SNTAGT. The CDR3 sequence is 15 residues long. V trimming: 5 bases; J trimming: 3 bases; junction bases outside the gene matches: 7. The chain's CDR3 is CASSNRAGYYNEQFF. The DNA for the CDR3 is TGTGCCAGCAGTAACCGAGCGGGGTACTACAATGAGCAGTTCTTC.

This clone was seen once. The chain recombines TRBV13 with TRBJ2-7; 10 positions agree with TRBD2. V gave up 3 bases and J gave up 5 bases; unmatched junction bases: 13. CDR3 length: 17 residues. The germline V gene encodes CDR1 PRHDT and CDR2 FYEKMQ (reference sequence). This chain's CDR3 is CASSFLGGSGGAHEQYF. CDR3 sequence (DNA): TGTGCCAGCAGCTTCCTAGGGGGAAGCGGGGGGGCCCACGAGCAGTACTTC.

The chain employs TRBV2 and TRBJ2-5, with TRBD2 identical over 9 bases. The CDR3 runs to 16 residues. Germline CDR1 is SNHLY and CDR2 is FYNNEI. The junction had 11 bases not matched to a gene; V was cut back by 4 bases and J by 5 bases. As DNA, the CDR3 is TGTGCCAGCAGTGTTTCCGCGGGGGGGCCCGGGGAGACCCAGTACTTC. Translation: CASSVSAGGPGETQYF. Based on the CDR3 plus reference TRBV2 and TRBJ2-5, the full variable domain is EPEVTQTPSHQVTQMGQEVILRCVPISNHLYFYWYRQILGQKVEFLVSFYNNEISEKSEIFDDQFSVERPDGSNFTLKIRSTKLEDSAMYFCASSVSAGGPGETQYFGPGTRLLVL.

This rearrangement joins TRBV13 to TRBJ2-6; possibly TRBD1 for D (6 bases). CDR3 size: 16 residues. The germline V and J ends were trimmed by 5 bases and 0 bases, with 11 bases remaining between them. Germline V gives CDR1 PRHDT, CDR2 FYEKMQ (reference sequence). CDR3 residues: CASSPTGSSGANVLTF. Written as DNA, the CDR3 is TGTGCCAGCAGCCCGACAGGTAGCTCTGGGGCCAACGTCCTGACTTTC.

The CDR3 reads CASSPGGLSSGANVLTF. The CDR3 nucleotides read TGTGCCAGCAGCCCAGGGGGACTTTCCTCAGGGGCCAACGTCCTGACTTTC. The chain recombines TRBV9 with TRBJ2-6, with D possibly matching TRBD1 (7 bases). Germline CDR1 is SGDLS and CDR2 is YYNGEE. Trimming removed 4 bases at V and 4 bases at J, with 18 bases between. The CDR3 is 17 amino acids. The whole variable domain, remainder taken from reference TRBV9 and TRBJ2-6, is DSGVTQTPKHLITATGQRVTLRCSPRSGDLSVYWYQQSLDQGLQFLIQYYNGEERAKGNILERFSAQQFPDLHSELNLSSLELGDSALYFCASSPGGLSSGANVLTFGAGSRLTVL.

The chain combines TRBV13 with TRBJ1-1, with TRBD1 matching 7 bases. The CDR3 is 11 residues long. CDR1 and CDR2 from the germline V gene are PRHDT and FYEKMQ (reference sequence). With 5 bases clipped from V and 12 bases from J, the junction kept 6 bases outside the gene matches. CDR3 nucleotide sequence: TGTGCCAGCAGCCAGACAGGGAAATCTTTCTTT. It codes for CASSQTGKSFF.

This clone was counted a few times. The V call is TRBV7-8, the J call TRBJ1-6, with TRBD1 matching 7 bases. CDR3 size: 14 residues. The trim removed 6 bases at V and 8 bases at J, leaving 7 bases unmatched. Germline V CDR1 and CDR2: SGHVS, FQNEAQ. CDR3 nucleotide sequence: TGTGCCAGCAGACAGGGGAGGTCGGATTCACCCCTCCACTTT. It encodes CASRQGRSDSPLHF.

The chain combines TRBV6-4 with TRBJ1-2; unclear D gene. The CDR3 is made up of 11 amino acids. In germline, CDR1 is MRHNA, CDR2 SNTAGT. Between the trimmed V and J ends, which lost 5 bases and 5 bases, there was a span of 6 bases. CDR3 DNA: TGTGCCAGCAGTCCCTTATATGGCTACACCTTC. It yields the protein CASSPLYGYTF.

CDR3 DNA: TGCGCCAGCAGCCAAGAGGGAAGGTCTGGCCAGGGGGCTAAGGGCTACACCTTC. It encodes CASSQEGRSGQGAKGYTF. The rearrangement links TRBV4-1 to TRBJ1-2, with 8 positions matching TRBD1. Trimming at V came to 0 bases and at J to 8 bases, leaving 17 bases not matched to a gene. Germline loops: CDR1 MGHRA, CDR2 YSYEKL. The CDR3 totals 18 residues.

Only one count was recorded for this clone. J is TRBJ2-7 and V is TRBV7-2; unclear D gene. The germline V gene encodes CDR1 SGHTA and CDR2 FQGNSA. The CDR3 has 11 residues. Trimming stripped 7 bases from V and 3 bases from J, with 7 bases between. CDR3 amino acids: CASTSVYEQYF. In DNA, the CDR3 is TGTGCCAGCACCTCGGTCTACGAGCAGTACTTC.

This chain connects TRBV6-1 to TRBJ1-2, with a weak D call TRBD1 (5 bases). Germline V gives CDR1 MNHNS, CDR2 SASEGT. Trimming removed 4 bases at V and 10 bases at J, with 10 bases between. The CDR3 spans 11 residues. The CDR3 DNA is TGTGCCAGCAGTGTACAGGTCAACTACACCTTC. Translation gives CASSVQVNYTF.

The chain couples TRBV11-1 to TRBJ2-7; TRBD2 matches at 9 bases. After removal of 3 bases from V and 0 bases from J, the junction contained 0 bases not matched to a gene. From germline, CDR1 is SGHAT and CDR2 FQDESV (reference sequence). The CDR3 loop spans 14 amino acids. The CDR3 DNA reads TGTGCCAGCAGCTTTAGCGGGAGCTCCTACGAGCAGTACTTC. It translates to CASSFSGSSYEQYF.

This clone was seen just once. V usage is TRBV5-1 and J usage is TRBJ2-3, with 11 bases that match TRBD2. The CDR3 loop spans 15 amino acids. CDR1 is SGHRS and CDR2 is YFSETQ in the germline V gene. V was clipped by 5 bases and J by 2 bases; unmatched bases: 4. For the CDR3, the DNA is TGCGCCAGCAGATGGACTAGCGGGTTCACAGATACGCAGTATTTT. This translates into CASRWTSGFTDTQYF.

The V call is TRBV7-9, the J call TRBJ2-7; D possibly corresponds to TRBD1 (5 bases). The CDR3 runs to 17 residues. The V end was cut by 0 bases, the J end by 6 bases, with 21 bases between. Germline V gene lookup returns CDR1 SEHNR and CDR2 FQNEAQ (reference sequence). The CDR3 coding sequence is TGTGCCAGCAGCTTAGCGGCCAGGGCTGGGGTTCCGTCCGAGCAGTACTTC. Residues: CASSLAARAGVPSEQYF.

The CDR3 nucleotides read TGTGCCAGCTCACCACGAATTAGCGGCACAGATACGCAGTATTTT. Its protein is CASSPRISGTDTQYF. The genes are TRBV18 and TRBJ2-3, with D possibly matching TRBD2 (5 bases). This CDR3 has 15 amino acids. CDR1 is KGHSH and CDR2 is LQKENI in the germline V gene. The germline V and J ends were trimmed by 1 base and 1 base, with 9 bases remaining between them.

The V gene is TRBV7-2, the J gene TRBJ1-6; TRBD1 agrees at 7 bases. The CDR3 runs to 13 residues. The ends lost 3 bases at V and 14 bases at J; junction bases unmatched: 7. Germline V CDR1 and CDR2: SGHTA, FQGNSA. The CDR3 region is CASSLTGKGTLHF. CDR3 in DNA: TGTGCCAGCAGCTTGACAGGGAAAGGGACCCTCCACTTT.

This clone was detected only a few times. For the CDR3, the DNA is TGCGCCAGCAGCCAAGGAGGAGGGGACAGAATCTATGGCTACACCTTC. It encodes CASSQGGGDRIYGYTF. The chain carries TRBV4-1 and TRBJ1-2; 7 nucleotides agree with TRBD1. Per the germline V gene, CDR1 is MGHRA and CDR2 is YSYEKL. V lost 1 base and J lost 4; bases outside the gene matches: 9. The CDR3 sequence is 16 residues long.

This clone appeared once. CDR3 amino acids: CASTLGAGTYNEQFF. The CDR3 DNA reads TGTGCCAGCACCCTTGGGGCGGGGACCTACAATGAGCAGTTCTTC. The V and J genes are TRBV7-3 and TRBJ2-1, with D possibly matching TRBD2 (6 bases). The V gene's germline CDR1 is SGHTA and CDR2 FQGTGA. CDR3 length: 15 residues. V lost 7 bases and J lost 2, with 15 bases in between.